The 21 T cell receptor beta chains given below trace back to one sample, sequenced in a study of blood T cell repertoires in COVID-19. Assay used: immunoSEQ multiplex PCR; TCRdb lists only in-frame clones, some missing. The sample gives under 300,000 clones, about 85% of which show up once; 13% is in the top ten. The sequenced sample was peripheral blood. The receptors were gathered from a human donor in a cohort sampled during active COVID-19.

The chain links TRBV18 to TRBJ1-2; 9 bases are a match to TRBD1. This CDR3 is 15 amino acids long. With 4 bases clipped from V and 8 bases from J, the junction kept 11 bases outside the gene matches. Germline CDR1 is KGHSH and CDR2 is LQKENI. The CDR3 DNA follows: TGTGCCAGCTCACGCCAGGGACAGGGTGAGAAAGGCTACACCTTC. The encoded protein is CASSRQGQGEKGYTF.

The chain recombines TRBV4-1 with TRBJ1-1; D remains unclear. This CDR3 has 14 amino acids. Germline CDR1 MGHRA, CDR2 YSYEKL. Trimming shortened V by 0 bases and J by 1 base, and 6 bases separated the two germline ends. Here the CDR3 DNA reads TGCGCCAGCAGCCAAGATGGGCCGAACACTGAAGCTTTCTTT. Translating gives CASSQDGPNTEAFF.

V gene TRBV4-1 combines with J gene TRBJ1-2; no clear D gene. Trimming took 4 bases from V and 8 from J, leaving 17 bases between them. CDR1 is MGHRA and CDR2 is YSYEKL in the germline V gene. This CDR3 spans 14 amino acids. The CDR3 coding sequence is TGCGCCAGCAGCCGAGACCACCCTATGTTCGGCTACACCTTC. Translated, it gives CASSRDHPMFGYTF.

V and J are TRBV5-1 and TRBJ1-4; 8 nucleotides agree with TRBD1. Germline V gene data show CDR1 as SGHRS and CDR2 as YFSETQ. The CDR3 is 15 residues long. V lost 4 bases to trimming and J lost 8 bases; unmatched junction nucleotides: 10. The CDR3 spells CASSPSGGTGEKLFF. CDR3 nucleotides: TGCGCCAGCAGCCCCTCAGGGGGCACGGGAGAAAAACTGTTTTTT.

This chain links TRBV3-1 (or the pseudogene TRBV3-2) with TRBJ2-3; 8 positions match TRBD2. Germline trimming cut 5 bases from V and 3 bases from J; bases unmatched to any gene: 13. CDR1 and CDR2 from the germline V gene are LGHDT and YNNKEL (reference sequence). The CDR3 covers 17 residues. The CDR3, as DNA: TGTGCCAGCAGCTTTACGCGATCTGCGGGAGGAACAGATACGCAGTATTTT. It is translated as CASSFTRSAGGTDTQYF.

V usage is TRBV11-2 and J usage is TRBJ2-7, with D perhaps matching TRBD2 (5 bases). The V end was cut by 1 base, the J end by 1 base, with 17 bases between. CDR1 and CDR2 (germline): SGHAT, FQNNGV. CDR3 length equals 17 residues. CDR3 coding DNA: TGTGCCAGCAGCTTAGCCGTACGGCCGAGGGAATCCTACGAGCAGTACTTC. Protein product: CASSLAVRPRESYEQYF.

The rearrangement uses TRBV6-5 and TRBJ2-6; D remains ambiguous. With 6 bases removed from V and 4 bases from J, the gap between germline ends came to 10 bases. Looked up from germline, CDR1 is MNHEY and CDR2 is SVGAGI. This CDR3 is built from 14 residues. The CDR3 DNA reads as TGTGCCAGCAGGAAACACCAGGGGGCCAACGTCCTGACTTTC. It specifies CASRKHQGANVLTF.

The CDR3 DNA reads as TGTGCCAGCAGCTTGGGCCAGGGCGGTGAAAAACTGTTTTTT. Translating it yields CASSLGQGGEKLFF. The chain combines TRBV5-4 with TRBJ1-4, with a weak D call TRBD1 (5 bases). Per the germline V gene, CDR1 is SGHNT and CDR2 is YYREEE (reference sequence). The ends were cut back, 0 bases at V and 7 bases at J, with 10 bases in the middle. The CDR3 spans 14 residues.

This chain connects TRBV5-4 to TRBJ2-5; 9 nucleotides line up with TRBD2. CDR1 and CDR2 from the germline V gene are SGHNT and YYREEE (reference sequence). The CDR3 covers 16 residues. V gave up 4 bases and J gave up 2 bases; unmatched junction bases: 9. The CDR3 nucleotides read TGTGCCAGCAGCCCTAGTTCTACTAGCGGGCAAGAGACCCAGTACTTC. Its translation is CASSPSSTSGQETQYF.

The J gene is TRBJ2-3, the V gene TRBV29-1, with 13 bases lining up with TRBD2. The CDR3 is made up of 20 amino acids. Per germline, CDR1 SQVTM and CDR2 ANQGSEA. After removal of 4 bases from V and 3 bases from J, the junction contained 19 bases not matched to a gene. The CDR3: CSVGTSGRGLGYGLTDTQYF. The DNA of the CDR3 is TGCAGCGTTGGGACTAGCGGGAGAGGGTTAGGATATGGGTTAACAGATACGCAGTATTTT.

The chain employs TRBV6-2 or TRBV6-3 and TRBJ1-1; D is unresolved. The ends were cut back, 6 bases at V and 8 bases at J, with 16 bases in the middle. This CDR3 region has 13 residues. Per the germline V gene, CDR1 is MNHEY and CDR2 is SVGEGT. CDR3 protein: CASSGPLEAEAFF. The CDR3 DNA reads TGTGCCAGCAGCGGACCTTTGGAGGCCGAAGCTTTCTTT.

This clone came up once. The chain combines TRBV14 with TRBJ1-6; D not resolved. The CDR3 has 15 amino acids. Per germline, CDR1 SGHDN and CDR2 FVKESK. V lost 0 bases, J lost 4 bases, and 7 bases lay in between. The CDR3 protein is CASSQDGRYNSPLHF. CDR3 nucleotides: TGTGCCAGCAGCCAAGATGGCAGATATAATTCACCCCTCCACTTT. The variable domain in full, with the rest retrieved from reference TRBV14 and TRBJ1-6, is EAGVTQFPSHSVIEKGQTVTLRCDPISGHDNLYWYRRVMGKEIKFLLHFVKESKQDESGMPNNRFLAERTGGTYSTLKVQPAELEDSGVYFCASSQDGRYNSPLHFGNGTRLTVT.

The rearrangement uses TRBV28 and TRBJ2-5, with D perhaps matching TRBD2 (5 bases). The CDR3 covers 17 residues. Germline-derived CDR1 and CDR2 are MDHEN and SYDVKM. Trimming removed 6 bases from V and 5 bases from J, with 25 bases in between. The CDR3 is CASSSTPVRVAWETQYF. DNA for the CDR3: TGTGCCAGCAGCTCCACCCCTGTGAGAGTAGCGTGGGAGACCCAGTACTTC.

The chain employs TRBV18 and TRBJ2-7, with a tentative D call TRBD2 (5 bases). V lost 6 bases and J 2 bases, leaving 11 bases between the germline ends. The CDR3 extends over 13 amino acids. CDR1 and CDR2 from the germline V gene are KGHSH and LQKENI. The CDR3, as DNA: TGTGCCAGCTCGGACTCGCTCGCCTACGAGCAGTACTTC. Its translation: CASSDSLAYEQYF.

The chain employs TRBV29-1 and TRBJ2-1; the D gene is possibly TRBD2 (6 bases). V was trimmed by 0 bases and J by 5 bases, leaving 17 bases between them. The CDR3 has 16 amino acids. Germline CDR1 SQVTM, CDR2 ANQGSEA. CDR3 residues: CSVEEAAEGRNNEQFF. The CDR3 bases are TGCAGCGTTGAAGAAGCTGCGGAGGGCAGAAACAATGAGCAGTTCTTC.

The CDR3 protein is CASTGGGNYGYTF. In DNA, the CDR3 is TGTGCCAGCACGGGGGGCGGAAACTATGGCTACACCTTC. The chain joins TRBV2 to TRBJ1-2, with TRBD1 as a possible D gene (6 bases). This CDR3 comprises 13 residues. Germline loops: CDR1 SNHLY, CDR2 FYNNEI. The V and J ends lost 7 bases and 2 bases respectively, with 11 bases between them.

CDR3 sequence (DNA): TGCAGCGTGGCCGGGACAGGGTGGGCAGCTTTCTTT. This encodes CSVAGTGWAAFF. V and J are TRBV29-1 and TRBJ1-1, with 9 bases fitting TRBD1. Trimming at V came to 6 bases and at J to 10 bases, leaving 9 bases not matched to a gene. The CDR3 runs to 12 residues. Germline V gene lookup returns CDR1 SQVTM and CDR2 ANQGSEA.

In this sample, this clone turned up once. V gene TRBV6-2 or TRBV6-3 combines with J gene TRBJ2-1, with a weak D call TRBD2 (5 bases). CDR3 length: 15 amino acids. Looked up from germline, CDR1 is MNHEY and CDR2 is SVGEGT. V gave up 3 bases and J gave up 6 bases, with 15 bases separating them. The CDR3 is CASSYDGSRGNEQFF. CDR3 DNA sequence: TGTGCCAGCAGTTATGATGGGTCCCGGGGCAATGAGCAGTTCTTC.

The chain couples TRBV28 to TRBJ2-3; no clear D. V gave up 2 bases and J gave up 3 bases, with 12 bases separating them. The CDR3 runs to 15 residues. Germline V lookup: CDR1 MDHEN, CDR2 SYDVKM. In DNA, the CDR3 is TGTGCCAGCAGTTTACCCCTCTCCGGGACAGATACGCAGTATTTT. Protein product: CASSLPLSGTDTQYF. The full variable domain, its missing parts supplied by reference TRBV28 and TRBJ2-3, is DVKVTQSSRYLVKRTGEKVFLECVQDMDHENMFWYRQDPGLGLRLIYFSYDVKMKEKGDIPEGYSVSREKKERFSLILESASTNQTSMYLCASSLPLSGTDTQYFGPGTRLTVL.

The rearrangement joins TRBV28 to TRBJ2-7, with D possibly TRBD1 on 6 matching bases. This CDR3 comprises 13 residues. Germline CDR1 MDHEN, CDR2 SYDVKM. V lost 6 bases and J 3 bases, leaving 12 bases between the germline ends. The CDR3 protein is CASSTGTLYEQYF. The DNA of the CDR3 is TGTGCCAGCAGCACAGGGACCCTCTACGAGCAGTACTTC.

The chain's CDR3 is CASSLSTSRNEQFF. CDR3 DNA sequence: TGTGCCAGCAGCTTGTCCACTAGCAGGAATGAGCAGTTCTTC. The chain couples TRBV5-5 to TRBJ2-1; the D gene is possibly TRBD2 (6 bases). V lost 1 base and J lost 7, with 12 bases in between. Germline V lookup: CDR1 SGHKS, CDR2 YYEKEE (reference sequence). The CDR3 extends over 14 amino acids.